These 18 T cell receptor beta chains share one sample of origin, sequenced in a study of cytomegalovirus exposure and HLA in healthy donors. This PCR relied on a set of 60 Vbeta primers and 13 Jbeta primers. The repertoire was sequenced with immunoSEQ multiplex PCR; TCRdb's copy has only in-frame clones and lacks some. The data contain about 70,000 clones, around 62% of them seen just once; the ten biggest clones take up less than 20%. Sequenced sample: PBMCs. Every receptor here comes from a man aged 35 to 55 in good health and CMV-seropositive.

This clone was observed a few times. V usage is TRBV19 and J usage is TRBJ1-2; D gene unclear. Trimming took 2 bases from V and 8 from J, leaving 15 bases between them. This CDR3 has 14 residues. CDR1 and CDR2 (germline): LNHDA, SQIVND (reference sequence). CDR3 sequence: CASSILWGDGGYTF. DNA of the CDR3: TGTGCCAGTAGTATATTATGGGGAGACGGCGGCTACACCTTC.

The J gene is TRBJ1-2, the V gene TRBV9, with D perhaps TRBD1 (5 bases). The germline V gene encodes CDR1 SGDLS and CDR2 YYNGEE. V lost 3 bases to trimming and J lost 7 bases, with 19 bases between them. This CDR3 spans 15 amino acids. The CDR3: CASSARGEVVSGYTF. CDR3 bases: TGTGCCAGCAGCGCACGGGGGGAGGTTGTAAGTGGCTACACCTTC.

In DNA, the CDR3 is TGCGCCAGCAGCCAAGAGACAGGGGTGGGGCGGTATGGCTACACCTTC. Residues: CASSQETGVGRYGYTF. This chain connects TRBV4-1 to TRBJ1-2; 8 bases map to TRBD1. J gave up 5 bases and V 0 bases, and 8 bases lay outside the gene matches. Germline CDR1 MGHRA, CDR2 YSYEKL. This CDR3 is built from 16 residues.

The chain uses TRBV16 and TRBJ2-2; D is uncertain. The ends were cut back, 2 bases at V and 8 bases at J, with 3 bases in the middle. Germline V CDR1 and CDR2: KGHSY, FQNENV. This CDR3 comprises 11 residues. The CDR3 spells CASSQRGELFF. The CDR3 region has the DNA TGTGCCAGCAGCCAACGGGGGGAGCTGTTTTTT.

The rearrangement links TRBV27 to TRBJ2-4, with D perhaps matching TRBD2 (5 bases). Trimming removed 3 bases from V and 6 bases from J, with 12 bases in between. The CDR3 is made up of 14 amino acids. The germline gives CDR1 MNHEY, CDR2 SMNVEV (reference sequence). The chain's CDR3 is CASSFVDSRNIQYF. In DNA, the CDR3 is TGTGCCAGCAGTTTTGTGGACTCACGAAACATTCAGTACTTC.

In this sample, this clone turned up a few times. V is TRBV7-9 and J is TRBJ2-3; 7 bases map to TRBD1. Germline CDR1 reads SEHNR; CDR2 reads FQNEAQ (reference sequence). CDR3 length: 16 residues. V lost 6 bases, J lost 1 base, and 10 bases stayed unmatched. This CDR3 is CASSEQGPRRTDTQYF. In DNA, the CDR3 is TGTGCCAGCAGTGAACAGGGGCCCCGACGCACAGATACGCAGTATTTT.

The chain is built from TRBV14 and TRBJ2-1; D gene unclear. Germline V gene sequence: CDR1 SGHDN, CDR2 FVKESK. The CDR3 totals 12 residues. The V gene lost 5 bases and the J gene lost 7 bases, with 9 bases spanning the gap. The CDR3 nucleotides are TGTGCCAGCAGCAAGGCCGGGAATGAGCAGTTCTTC. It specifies CASSKAGNEQFF.

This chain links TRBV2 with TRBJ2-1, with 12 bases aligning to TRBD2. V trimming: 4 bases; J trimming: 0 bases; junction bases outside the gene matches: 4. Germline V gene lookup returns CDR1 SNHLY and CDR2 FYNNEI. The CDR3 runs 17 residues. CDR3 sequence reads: CASSATSGGASYNEQFF. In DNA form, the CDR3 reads TGTGCCAGCAGTGCGACTAGCGGGGGTGCCTCCTACAATGAGCAGTTCTTC.

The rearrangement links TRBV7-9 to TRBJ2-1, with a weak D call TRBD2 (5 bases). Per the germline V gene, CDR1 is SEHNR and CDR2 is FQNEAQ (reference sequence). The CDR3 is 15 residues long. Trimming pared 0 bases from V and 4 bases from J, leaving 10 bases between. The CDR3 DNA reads TGTGCCAGCAGCTTAGCCCCTAGCATGTACAATGAGCAGTTCTTC. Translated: CASSLAPSMYNEQFF.

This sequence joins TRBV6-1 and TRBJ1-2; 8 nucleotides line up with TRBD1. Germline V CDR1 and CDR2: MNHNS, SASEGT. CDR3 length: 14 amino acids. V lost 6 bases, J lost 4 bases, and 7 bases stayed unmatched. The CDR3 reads CASSPTDRGYGYTF. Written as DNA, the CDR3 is TGTGCCAGCAGCCCTACCGACAGGGGCTATGGCTACACCTTC.

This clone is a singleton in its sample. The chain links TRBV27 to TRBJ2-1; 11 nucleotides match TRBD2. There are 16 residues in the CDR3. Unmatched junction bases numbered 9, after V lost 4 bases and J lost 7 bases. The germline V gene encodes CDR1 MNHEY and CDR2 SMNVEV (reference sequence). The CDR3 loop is CASSSTGLADSNEQFF. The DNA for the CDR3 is TGTGCCAGCAGTTCCACGGGACTAGCGGACAGTAATGAGCAGTTCTTC.

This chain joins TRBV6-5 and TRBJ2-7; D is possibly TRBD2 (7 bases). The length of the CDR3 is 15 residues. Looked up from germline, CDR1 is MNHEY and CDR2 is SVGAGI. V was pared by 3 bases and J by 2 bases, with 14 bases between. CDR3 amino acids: CASSYLRGRAYEQYF. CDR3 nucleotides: TGTGCCAGCAGTTATTTAAGGGGGAGGGCCTACGAGCAGTACTTC.

The DNA for the CDR3 is TGTGCCAGCAGCTTAGGTAGGGAGATAGACACTGAAGCTTTCTTT. Translated: CASSLGREIDTEAFF. The V gene is TRBV7-8, the J gene TRBJ1-1; D unclear. The CDR3 is 15 amino acids. V dropped 1 base and J dropped 3 bases, with 12 bases sitting between them. Per germline, CDR1 SGHVS and CDR2 FQNEAQ.

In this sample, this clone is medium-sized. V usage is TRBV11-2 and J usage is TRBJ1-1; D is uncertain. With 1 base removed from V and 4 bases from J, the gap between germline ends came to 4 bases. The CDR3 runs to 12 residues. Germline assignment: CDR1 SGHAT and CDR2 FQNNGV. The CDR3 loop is CASSLVRTEAFF. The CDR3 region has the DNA TGTGCCAGCAGCTTAGTTCGCACTGAAGCTTTCTTT.

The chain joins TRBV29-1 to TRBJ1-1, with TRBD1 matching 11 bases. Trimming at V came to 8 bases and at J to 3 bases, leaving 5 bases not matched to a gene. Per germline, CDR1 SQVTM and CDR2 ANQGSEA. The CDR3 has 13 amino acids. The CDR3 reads CSLTGQGDTEAFF. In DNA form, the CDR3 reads TGCAGCCTTACGGGACAGGGGGACACTGAAGCTTTCTTT.

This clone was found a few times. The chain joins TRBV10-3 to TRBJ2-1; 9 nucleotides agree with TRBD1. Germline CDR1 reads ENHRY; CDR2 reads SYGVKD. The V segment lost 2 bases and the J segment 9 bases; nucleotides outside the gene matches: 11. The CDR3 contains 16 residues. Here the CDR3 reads CAISEAWRDRAGEQFF. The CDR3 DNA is TGTGCCATCAGTGAGGCTTGGAGGGACAGGGCTGGTGAGCAGTTCTTC.

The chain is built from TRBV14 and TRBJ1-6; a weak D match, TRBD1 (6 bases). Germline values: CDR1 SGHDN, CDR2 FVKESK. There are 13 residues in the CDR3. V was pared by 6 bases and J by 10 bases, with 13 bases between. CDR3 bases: TGTGCCAGCAGTCGTACAGGGCAGTCACCCCTCCACTTT. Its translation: CASSRTGQSPLHF.

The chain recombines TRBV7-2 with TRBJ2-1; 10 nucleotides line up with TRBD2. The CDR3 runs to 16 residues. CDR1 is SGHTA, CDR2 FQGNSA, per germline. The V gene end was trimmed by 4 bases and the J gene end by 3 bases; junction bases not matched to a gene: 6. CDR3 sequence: CASSSTSGVGYNEQFF. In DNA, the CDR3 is TGTGCCAGCAGCTCCACTAGCGGGGTTGGCTACAATGAGCAGTTCTTC.